The entry below describes one T cell receptor (beta chain). What it recognizes is unknown. The CDR3 contains 13 residues. Trimming cost V 6 bases and J 6 bases, with 13 bases left between them. This specimen belongs to a study of T cell repertoires in cytomegalovirus infection. Study context: Indications came from public TCR beta signatures; they pointed to CMV infection and to a matching HLA type. Study outcomes and limitations: The study found HLA-C-restricted CMV-specific TCR beta clonotypes dominating the ex vivo response. Accumulated public TCR beta family frequency recognized individuals carrying CMV together with the relevant HLA.

TCRdb fed the reads into MiXCR, producing one record per CDR3 protein. The sample holds roughly 990,000 distinct CDR3 sequences, approximately 32% seen once. Sequenced material: cultured CD8+ T cells from PBMCs, taken from culture after CMV antigen stimulation. The gene calls are TRBV7-1 and TRBJ2-3; weak D call: TRBD2 (6 bases). TRBV7-1 falls under the ORF class, with uncertain function. The sequence derives from a human donor in good health (CMV status not recorded). Some clones in this sample may be carry-over from other donors' samples. The CDR3, as DNA: TGTGCCAGCAGGCCCAGTGGGGGGGATACGCAGTATTTT. It codes for CASRPSGGDTQYF.